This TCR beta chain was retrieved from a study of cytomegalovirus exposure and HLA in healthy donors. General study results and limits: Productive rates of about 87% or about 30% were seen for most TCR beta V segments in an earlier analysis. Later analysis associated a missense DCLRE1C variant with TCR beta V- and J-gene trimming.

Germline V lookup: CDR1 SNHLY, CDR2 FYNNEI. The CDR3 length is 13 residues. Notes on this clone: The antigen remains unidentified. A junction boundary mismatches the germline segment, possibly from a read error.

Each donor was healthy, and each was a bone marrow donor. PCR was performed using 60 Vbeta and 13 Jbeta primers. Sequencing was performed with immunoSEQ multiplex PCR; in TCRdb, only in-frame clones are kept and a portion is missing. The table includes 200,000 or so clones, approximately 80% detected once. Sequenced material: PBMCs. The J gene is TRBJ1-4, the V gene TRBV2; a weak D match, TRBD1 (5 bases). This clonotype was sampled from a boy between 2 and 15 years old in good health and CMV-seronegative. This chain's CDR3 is CASGEGRGEKLFF. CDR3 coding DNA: TGTGCCAGCGGTGAGGGCCGGGGGGAAAAACTGTTTTTT.